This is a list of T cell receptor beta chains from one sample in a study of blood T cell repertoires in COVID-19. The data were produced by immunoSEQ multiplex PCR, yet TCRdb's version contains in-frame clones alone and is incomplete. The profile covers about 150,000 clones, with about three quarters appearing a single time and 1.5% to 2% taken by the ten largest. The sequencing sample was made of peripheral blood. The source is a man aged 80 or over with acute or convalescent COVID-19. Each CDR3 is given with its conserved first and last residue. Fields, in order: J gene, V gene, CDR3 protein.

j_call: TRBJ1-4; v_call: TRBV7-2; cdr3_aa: CASSLRQGAREKLFF
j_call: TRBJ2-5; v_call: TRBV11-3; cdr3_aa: CASSLESFQETQYF
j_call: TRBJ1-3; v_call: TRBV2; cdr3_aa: CASSRDRATSGNTIYF
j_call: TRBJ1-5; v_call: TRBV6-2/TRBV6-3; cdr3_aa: CASSLGEQGNQPQHF
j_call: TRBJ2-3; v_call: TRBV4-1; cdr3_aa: CASSGQGFSDTQYF
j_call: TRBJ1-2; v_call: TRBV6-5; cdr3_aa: CASSYGALGGYTF
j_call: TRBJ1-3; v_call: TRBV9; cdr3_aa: CASSQTGQVGNTIYF
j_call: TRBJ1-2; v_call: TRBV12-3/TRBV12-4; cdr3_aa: CASSSGTGNLYTF
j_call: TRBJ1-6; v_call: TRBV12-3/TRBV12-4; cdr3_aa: CASSLAGGYPLHF
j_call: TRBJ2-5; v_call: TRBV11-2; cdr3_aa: CASSLVPTGTQETQYF
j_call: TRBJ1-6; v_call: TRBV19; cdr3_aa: CASSRQLGASPLHF
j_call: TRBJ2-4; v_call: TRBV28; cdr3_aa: CATGLAGALGNIQYF
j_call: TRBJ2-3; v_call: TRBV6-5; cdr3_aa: CASSYGFLATTDTQYF
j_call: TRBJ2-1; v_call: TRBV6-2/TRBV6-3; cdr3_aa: CASSPTGTRSYNEQFF
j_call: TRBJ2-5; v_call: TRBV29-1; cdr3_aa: CSVRSQGTPETQYF
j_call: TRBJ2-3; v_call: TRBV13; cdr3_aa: CASSKSTGGADTQYF
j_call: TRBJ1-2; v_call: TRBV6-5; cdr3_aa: CASNDRDGRRNGYTF
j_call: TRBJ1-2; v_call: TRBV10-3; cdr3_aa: CAISKTGERSGYTF
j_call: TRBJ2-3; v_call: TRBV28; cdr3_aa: CASHAGGDTADTQYF
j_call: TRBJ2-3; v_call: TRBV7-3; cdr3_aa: CASSFSGGASWTDTQYF